This TCR beta chain was obtained from a study of molecular identifiers for immune sequencing clone quantification. With listed TCR primers and previously described methods, bulk TCR libraries were prepared. In TCRdb, the PCR reads were re-called with MiXCR into one record per CDR3 protein. The repertoire holds more than 450,000 distinct CDR3 sequences, with less than 30% as singletons. It was from around 18,000 to 910,000 sorted cells, with 10%, 30% or 50% RNA, that naive CD8 libraries came. CD8+CD4-CCR7+CD45RA+ cells were sorted as naive CD8 T cells. This clonotype was detected a few times. Its antigen remains unknown. Study-wide results and limits: Spiked TCR RNA from one Jurkat cell reportedly showed up when mixed among approximately 990,000 naive cells.

V lost 5 bases to trimming and J lost 2 bases, with 12 bases between them. CDR3 length: 14 residues. From germline, CDR1 is SEHNR and CDR2 FQNEAQ (reference sequence). The origin of this receptor is a human donor in good health. Some libraries in this study had Jurkat cell RNA spiked in. The source material was naive CD8+ T cells from blood, with Jurkat cell RNA spiked in. Specified subset: FACS-sorted CD8+CD4-CCR7+CD45RA+ naive T cells. V usage is TRBV7-9 and J usage is TRBJ1-2; tentative D call: TRBD1 (5 bases). The CDR3 here is CASSQGVVNYGYTF. The CDR3 DNA reads as TGTGCCAGCAGCCAGGGAGTAGTAAACTATGGCTACACCTTC.